This passage covers 8 T cell receptor beta chains from one sample sequenced in a study of shared clonotypes between healthy human individuals. Naive CD8 populations comprised CD45RO-negative cells positively selected for CCR7, excluding terminally differentiated effector memory CD45RA+ cells. Using immunoSEQ multiplex PCR, the repertoire was profiled, and TCRdb retains in-frame clones only, with some absent. The data contain approximately 600,000 clones, about 95% of them singletons. What was sequenced was naive CD8+ T cells sorted from blood. Receptor source: a woman aged 30 to 39 in good health.

This clone was recorded only once. The CDR3 protein is CASSFPRGTQYF. The CDR3 nucleotides read TGTGCCAGCAGTTTCCCGAGGGGCACCCAGTACTTC. The rearrangement links TRBV28 to TRBJ2-5; D is perhaps TRBD1 or TRBD2 (5 bases each). V lost 3 bases and J lost 8, with 10 bases in between. This CDR3 contains 12 residues. Germline values: CDR1 MDHEN, CDR2 SYDVKM.

The chain combines TRBV28 with TRBJ1-1; D not certain. Trimming left V 3 bases short and J 7 bases short, with 9 bases between. This CDR3 region has 12 residues. Germline values: CDR1 MDHEN, CDR2 SYDVKM. CDR3 amino acids: CASSFASLEAFF. Written as DNA, the CDR3 is TGTGCCAGCAGTTTCGCTTCTCTTGAAGCTTTCTTT. The entire variable domain, with the rest obtained from reference TRBV28 and TRBJ1-1, is as follows: DVKVTQSSRYLVKRTGEKVFLECVQDMDHENMFWYRQDPGLGLRLIYFSYDVKMKEKGDIPEGYSVSREKKERFSLILESASTNQTSMYLCASSFASLEAFFGQGTRLTVV.

The chain is built from TRBV27 and TRBJ2-3; D may correspond to TRBD1 or TRBD2 (5 bases each). The V gene's germline CDR1 is MNHEY and CDR2 SMNVEV (reference sequence). V shed 4 bases and J shed 6 bases, with 23 bases lying between them. The CDR3 has 17 amino acids. Written as DNA, the CDR3 is TGTGCCAGCAGTTCCCTTCGATCGGGACCCGAGACTGATACGCAGTATTTT. Its translation is CASSSLRSGPETDTQYF.

The genes are TRBV19 and TRBJ1-1; 7 bases line up with TRBD1. The CDR3 is made up of 15 amino acids. The V gene's germline CDR1 is LNHDA and CDR2 SQIVND (reference sequence). J gave up 0 bases and V 5 bases, and 6 bases lay outside the gene matches. The CDR3 protein is CASSAGQLMNTEAFF. As DNA, the CDR3 is TGTGCCAGTAGTGCGGGACAGCTGATGAACACTGAAGCTTTCTTT. The variable domain in full, completed from reference TRBV19 and TRBJ1-1, reads DGGITQSPKYLFRKEGQNVTLSCEQNLNHDAMYWYRQDPGQGLRLIYYSQIVNDFQKGDIAEGYSVSREKKESFPLTVTSAQKNPTAFYLCASSAGQLMNTEAFFGQGTRLTVV.

The genes are TRBV28 and TRBJ2-6; 8 positions match TRBD1. This CDR3 contains 16 residues. Germline V gene sequence: CDR1 MDHEN, CDR2 SYDVKM. V trimming: 6 bases; J trimming: 0 bases; junction bases outside the gene matches: 4. CDR3 coding DNA: TGTGCCAGCAGCCACAGGGGGGACTCTGGGGCCAACGTCCTGACTTTC. Protein product: CASSHRGDSGANVLTF.

The table lists this clone with a few counts. The chain employs TRBV30 and TRBJ2-2; TRBD1 agrees at 9 bases. Germline CDR1 and CDR2: GTSNPN and SVGIG (reference sequence). CDR3 size: 12 residues. The V gene end was trimmed by 8 bases and the J gene end by 7 bases; junction bases not matched to a gene: 5. CDR3 sequence: CARQGDHGELFF. The CDR3 bases are TGTGCCCGACAGGGGGACCACGGGGAGCTGTTTTTT.

The rearrangement links TRBV2 to TRBJ1-2; tentative D call: TRBD1 (5 bases). Germline CDR1 SNHLY, CDR2 FYNNEI. The V gene lost 6 bases and the J gene lost 7 bases, with 6 bases spanning the gap. The CDR3 is 10 residues long. CDR3: CASRGPGYTF. The CDR3 DNA reads as TGTGCCAGCAGGGGACCTGGCTACACCTTC.

This clone was counted a single time. The chain joins TRBV28 to TRBJ2-7; D ambiguous. CDR3 size: 13 residues. Germline V gives CDR1 MDHEN, CDR2 SYDVKM. Trimming removed 8 bases from V and 3 bases from J, with 14 bases in between. The DNA for the CDR3 is TGTGCCAGCGAACAAGTCCGTGGCTACGAGCAGTACTTC. This codes for CASEQVRGYEQYF.